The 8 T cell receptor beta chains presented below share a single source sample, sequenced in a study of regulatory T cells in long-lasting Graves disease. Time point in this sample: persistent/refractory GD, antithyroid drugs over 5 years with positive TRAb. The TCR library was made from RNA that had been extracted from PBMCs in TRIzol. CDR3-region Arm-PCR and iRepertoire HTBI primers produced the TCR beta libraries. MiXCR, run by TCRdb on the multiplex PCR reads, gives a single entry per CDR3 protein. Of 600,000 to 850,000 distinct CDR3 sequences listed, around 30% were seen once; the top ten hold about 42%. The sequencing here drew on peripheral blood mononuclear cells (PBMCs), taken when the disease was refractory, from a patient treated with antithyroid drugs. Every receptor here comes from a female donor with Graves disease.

CDR3 bases: TGCGCCAGCAGCTCCCGGGACAGGGGGTTAGGTGGCTACACCTTC. Encoded protein: CASSSRDRGLGGYTF. The V and J genes are TRBV5-1 and TRBJ1-2; the match to TRBD1 covers 11 bases. The CDR3 is 15 residues long. The trim removed 3 bases at V and 7 bases at J, leaving 8 bases unmatched. Germline V gene lookup returns CDR1 SGHRS and CDR2 YFSETQ.

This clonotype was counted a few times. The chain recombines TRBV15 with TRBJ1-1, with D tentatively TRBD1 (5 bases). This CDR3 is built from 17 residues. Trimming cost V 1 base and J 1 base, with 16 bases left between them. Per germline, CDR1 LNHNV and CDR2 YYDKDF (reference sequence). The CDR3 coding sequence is TGTGCCACCAGCAGAGTGGAGTGGGGGGACCCGAACACTGAAGCTTTCTTT. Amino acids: CATSRVEWGDPNTEAFF.

The CDR3 coding sequence is TGTGCCAGCAGCCCCACATCAGGGCTGGGCACTGAAGCTTTCTTT. This gives the protein CASSPTSGLGTEAFF. The gene calls are TRBV11-3 and TRBJ1-1; D is perhaps TRBD1 (5 bases). CDR1 is SGHNT and CDR2 is YENEEA in the germline V gene. Trimming shortened V by 5 bases and J by 4 bases, and 17 bases separated the two germline ends. The CDR3 runs 15 residues.

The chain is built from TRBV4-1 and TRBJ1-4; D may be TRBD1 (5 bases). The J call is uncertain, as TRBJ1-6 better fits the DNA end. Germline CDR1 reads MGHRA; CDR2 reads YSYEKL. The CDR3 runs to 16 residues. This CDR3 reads CASSQVQGSYNSPLHF. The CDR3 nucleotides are TGCGCCAGCAGCCAAGTCCAGGGTTCCTATAATTCACCCCTCCACTTT.

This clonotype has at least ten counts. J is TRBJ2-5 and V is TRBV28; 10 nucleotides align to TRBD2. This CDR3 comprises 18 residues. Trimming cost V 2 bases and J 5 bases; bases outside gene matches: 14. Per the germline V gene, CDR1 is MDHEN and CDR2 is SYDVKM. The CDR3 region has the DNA TGTGCCAGCAGTTTACTGGGTCTAGCGGGAGCGCCGGGGGAGACCCAGTACTTC. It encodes CASSLLGLAGAPGETQYF.

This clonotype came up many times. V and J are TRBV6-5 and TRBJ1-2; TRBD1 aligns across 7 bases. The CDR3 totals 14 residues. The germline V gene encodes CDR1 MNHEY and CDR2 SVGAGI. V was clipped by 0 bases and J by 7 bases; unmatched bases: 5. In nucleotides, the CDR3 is TGTGCCAGCAGTTACTCTGGACAGGTTGTTGGCTACACCTTC. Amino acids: CASSYSGQVVGYTF.

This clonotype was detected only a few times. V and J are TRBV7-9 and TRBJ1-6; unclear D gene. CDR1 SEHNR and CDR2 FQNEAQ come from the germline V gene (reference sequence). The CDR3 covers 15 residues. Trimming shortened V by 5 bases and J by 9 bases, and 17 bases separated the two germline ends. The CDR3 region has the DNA TGTGCCAGCAGCCCATCCCACCGGCCGCGTTCACCCCTCCACTTT. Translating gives CASSPSHRPRSPLHF.

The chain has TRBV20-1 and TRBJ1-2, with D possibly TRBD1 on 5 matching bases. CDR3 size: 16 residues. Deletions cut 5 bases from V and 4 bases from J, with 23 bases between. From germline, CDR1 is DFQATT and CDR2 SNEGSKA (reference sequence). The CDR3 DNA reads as TGCAGTGCTCCCACCGTTGGGGGGGGAAGGGGCTATGGCTACACCTTC. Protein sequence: CSAPTVGGGRGYGYTF.